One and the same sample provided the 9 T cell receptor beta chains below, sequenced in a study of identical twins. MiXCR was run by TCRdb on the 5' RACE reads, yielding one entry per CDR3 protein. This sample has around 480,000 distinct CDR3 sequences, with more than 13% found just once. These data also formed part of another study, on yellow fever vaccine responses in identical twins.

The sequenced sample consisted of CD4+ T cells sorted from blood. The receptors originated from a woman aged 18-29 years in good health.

Here the CDR3 reads CASSLLRKGLGSRNEQFF. CDR3 DNA sequence: TGTGCCAGCAGTTTACTTCGTAAGGGACTAGGGTCGCGAAATGAGCAGTTCTTC. This chain connects TRBV27 to TRBJ2-1; TRBD2 matches 8 bases. The CDR3 totals 18 residues. CDR1 and CDR2 from the germline V gene are MNHEY and SMNVEV (reference sequence). V gave up 2 bases and J gave up 7 bases; unmatched junction bases: 16.

CDR3 sequence reads: CASSARGQSTGELFF. In DNA, the CDR3 is TGTGCCAGCTCGGCCAGGGGACAGAGCACCGGGGAGCTGTTTTTT. The J gene is TRBJ2-2, the V gene TRBV18; TRBD1 aligns across 7 bases. From germline, CDR1 is KGHSH and CDR2 LQKENI. V lost 6 bases, J lost 4 bases, and 8 bases stayed unmatched. The CDR3 is made up of 15 amino acids.

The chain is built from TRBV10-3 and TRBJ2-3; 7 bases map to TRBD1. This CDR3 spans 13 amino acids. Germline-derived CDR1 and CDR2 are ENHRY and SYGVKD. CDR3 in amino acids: CSYRDSTYGTQYF. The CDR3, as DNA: TGTAGCTACCGGGACAGTACATATGGTACGCAGTATTTT.

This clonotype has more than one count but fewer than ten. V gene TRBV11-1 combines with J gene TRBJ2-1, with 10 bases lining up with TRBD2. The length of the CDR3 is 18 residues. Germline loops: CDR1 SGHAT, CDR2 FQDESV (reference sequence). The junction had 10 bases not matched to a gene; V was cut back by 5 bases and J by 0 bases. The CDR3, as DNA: TGTGCCAGCAGCGTACTAGCGGGGAGTTTAAGCTCCTACAATGAGCAGTTCTTC. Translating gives CASSVLAGSLSSYNEQFF.

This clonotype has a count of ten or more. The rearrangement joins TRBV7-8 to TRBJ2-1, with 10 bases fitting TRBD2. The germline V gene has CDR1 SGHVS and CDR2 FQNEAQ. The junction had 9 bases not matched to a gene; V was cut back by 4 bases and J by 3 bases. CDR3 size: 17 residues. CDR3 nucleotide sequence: TGTGCCAGCAGCTCCCGACTTAGCGGGGGGATCTACAATGAGCAGTTCTTC. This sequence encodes CASSSRLSGGIYNEQFF.

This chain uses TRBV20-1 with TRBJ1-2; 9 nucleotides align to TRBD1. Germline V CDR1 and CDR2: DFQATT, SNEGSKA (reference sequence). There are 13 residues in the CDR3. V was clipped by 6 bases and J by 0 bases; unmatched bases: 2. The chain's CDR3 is CSARDRANYGYTF. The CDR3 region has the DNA TGCAGTGCGAGGGACAGGGCTAACTATGGCTACACCTTC.

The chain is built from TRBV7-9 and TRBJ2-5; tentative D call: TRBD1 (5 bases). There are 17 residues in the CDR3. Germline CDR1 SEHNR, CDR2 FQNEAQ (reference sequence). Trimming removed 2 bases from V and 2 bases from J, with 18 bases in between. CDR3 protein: CASSLLVSAGLQETQYF. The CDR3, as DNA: TGTGCCAGCAGCTTATTGGTTTCGGCAGGGCTTCAAGAGACCCAGTACTTC.

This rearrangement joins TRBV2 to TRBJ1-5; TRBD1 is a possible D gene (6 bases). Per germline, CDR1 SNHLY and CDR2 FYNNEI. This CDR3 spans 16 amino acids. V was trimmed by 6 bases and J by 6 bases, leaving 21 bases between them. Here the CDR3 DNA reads TGTGCCAGCAGCGCGGACAGTTATCGAATGGGTCAGCCCCAGCATTTT. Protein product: CASSADSYRMGQPQHF. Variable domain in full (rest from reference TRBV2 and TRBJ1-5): EPEVTQTPSHQVTQMGQEVILRCVPISNHLYFYWYRQILGQKVEFLVSFYNNEISEKSEIFDDQFSVERPDGSNFTLKIRSTKLEDSAMYFCASSADSYRMGQPQHFGDGTRLSIL.

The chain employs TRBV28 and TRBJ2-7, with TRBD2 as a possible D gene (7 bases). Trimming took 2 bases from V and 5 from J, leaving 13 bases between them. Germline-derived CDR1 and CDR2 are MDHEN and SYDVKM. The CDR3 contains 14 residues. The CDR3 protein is CASSLGGGRDEQYF. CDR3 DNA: TGTGCCAGCAGTTTAGGGGGGGGCCGGGACGAGCAGTACTTC.